This T cell receptor beta chain was profiled in a study of identical twins (dated by TCRdb to about 2016). General notes on the study: The study deep-sequenced TCR alpha and beta repertoires from monozygotic twins, unrelated adults of various ages and cord blood to test whether fetal clonotypes persist. Replicate twin experiments were performed at different times using different library preparation protocols to rule out contamination. Paper-wide results and their limitations: Compared with coincidental sharing between unrelated individuals, out-of-frame TCR alpha sequences shared between twins showed an excess of sequences with low generation probability. Out-of-frame TCR alpha sharing in monozygotic twins was systematically underestimated by recombination models, whereas sharing between unrelated individuals was in agreement with the recombination models. Zero-insertion analyses could be partly confounded by invariant T cells such as MAIT and iNKT, though diverse VJ usage argued against such confounding for most clonotypes. Because the same donors could not be followed over many years, conclusions were based on cross-sectional statistical analysis. Fewer insertions were carried by abundant cord blood beta clonotypes; a weaker similar trend was observed in young adult naive repertoires, while no such trend was observed in memory repertoires. In beta out-of-frame sequences, excess twin sharing was weaker, because having fewer shared sequences lowered the signal-to-noise ratio.

The germline V gene yields SGHTA for CDR1 and FQGNSA for CDR2. V and J lose 2 bases and 6 bases, and a span of 8 bases separates them. From cysteine to phenylalanine, the CDR3 is 13 amino acids long. The kept DNA is CDR3 alone, 39 bases in frame from the first base. All donors were healthy Caucasians. The twin cohort consisted of three pairs of female monozygotic twins, all aged roughly 18 to 29 years. The RNA used for TCR libraries was isolated from peripheral blood mononuclear cells. At least ten counts were recorded for this clonotype. The clone's antigen remains unknown. Per-base qualities were not stored, and no clone one base away is much larger. The library was obtained by 5' RACE. Sequencing took place on an Illumina HiSeq 2000. Template switching introduced a universal primer binding site; the final cDNA contained a unique molecular identifier, enabling accurate counting of TCR cDNA molecules. First-strand cDNA for TCR alpha and beta chains was synthesized from specific primers in the conserved constant-segment region. To control for contamination, each cDNA library was double barcoded with a SMART-Mk sample barcode plus Illumina barcodes. Two successive PCR steps introduced TruSeq adapter sequences along with Illumina sample barcodes. The Illumina HiSeq platform was used with custom primers to sequence TCR alpha and beta cDNA libraries. Turning to the authors' computational methods: MiGEC processed the raw reads to extract unique molecular identifiers, while MiXCR was used to determine the CDR3 positions. For each individual, recombination models were inferred using an EM algorithm with the repgenHMM and IGoR tools. Shared clonotype analysis was performed with the tcR package in R, normalizing sharing by the product of cloneset sizes. Out-of-frame nonproductive sequences were analyzed to study raw recombination free of thymic and clonal selection effects. TCRdb ran its own pipeline on the public reads, namely fastp trimming at Q25 and MiXCR clone calling, and kept in-frame beta chains. Each entry merges the rows of one CDR3 protein and shows their most common DNA and genes. The V and J calls follow TCRdb's processing rather than the paper's. The sample data list fewer than 900,000 distinct CDR3 sequences, and roughly 18% of these were observed just once. The ten largest account for about an eighth of the sample.

The sample also formed part of further work on T cells expressing NK-cell markers. In that second paper, the authors write: TCR beta-chain repertoires were profiled in sorted CD3+CD56+NKG2C+, CD3+CD56+NKG2C- and CD3+CD56-NKG2C+ T-cell subsets from about 8 donors. Of the eight sequenced donors, seven were found to be HCMV-seropositive and one was found to be HCMV-seronegative. In several experiments an anti-gammadeltaTCR antibody was added to restrict sorting to alphabetaTCR-expressing T cells. In six donors, the dominant CD3+CD56+NKG2C+ clonotypes ranked among the top 10 CD8+ clonotypes, making up 1.0-7.0% of CD8+ T cells. Those dominant clonotypes were again the most abundant among CD3+CD56-NKG2C+ cells in a handful of donors, at roughly 28.3-65%. Whether the expanded NKG2C-expressing T cell clones were specific for HCMV antigens was left unclear. The eight sequenced donors were randomly selected healthy volunteers, three men and five women. HCMV-specific IgG was detected in serum with a commercial ELISA kit to determine HCMV serostatus. For a handful of donors, bulk peripheral blood T-cell repertoires were also sequenced from unsorted PBMC. Reads were demultiplexed and grouped by UMI with MIGEC, and clonotypes were assembled and quantified with MiTCR. To exclude erroneous sequences, any TCR cDNA sequence not supported by at least two reads was discarded. The tcR package was used for downstream repertoire analysis, with clonotypes matched between fractions based on CDR3 nucleotide sequence plus V segment. VDJmatch was used to annotate antigen specificity against VDJdb, with one amino acid substitution in CDR3 permitted.

Rearrangement joined TRBV7-2 to TRBJ1-5; the D gene is unclear. This TCR derives from a young woman in good health. The source material was PBMCs. The nucleotides are TGTGCCAGCAGCTTATCCATAGTTCAGCCCCAGCATTTT. This is translated as CASSLSIVQPQHF.